This T cell receptor (beta chain) stems from a study of cytomegalovirus exposure and HLA in healthy donors. Findings and limits, study-wide: A likely sequencing artifact accounted for one observed cluster of highly shared sequence variants. Reports described diagnosis of cytomegalovirus status by the classifier as highly specific and sensitive.

Use of 60 Vbeta and 13 Jbeta primers characterized the PCR. Sequenced by immunoSEQ multiplex PCR; TCRdb stores in-frame clones only, minus some. The sample records 130,000 or so clones, about 66% being singletons. In this sample, this clone turned up a few times. Its antigen is unidentified. Although they were nominally healthy when sampled, donors likely had unrecorded immune exposures. The CDR3 extends over 14 amino acids. CDR1 LNHDA and CDR2 SQIVND come from the germline V gene (reference sequence). Trimming at V came to 6 bases and at J to 6 bases, leaving 7 bases not matched to a gene. J is TRBJ1-4 and V is TRBV19; 7 nucleotides agree with TRBD1. The clonotype was recovered from a male donor in good health and CMV-seronegative. The source material was PBMCs. CDR3: CASRRDRADEKLFF. Here the CDR3 DNA reads TGTGCCAGTAGGAGAGACAGGGCCGATGAAAAACTGTTTTTT.